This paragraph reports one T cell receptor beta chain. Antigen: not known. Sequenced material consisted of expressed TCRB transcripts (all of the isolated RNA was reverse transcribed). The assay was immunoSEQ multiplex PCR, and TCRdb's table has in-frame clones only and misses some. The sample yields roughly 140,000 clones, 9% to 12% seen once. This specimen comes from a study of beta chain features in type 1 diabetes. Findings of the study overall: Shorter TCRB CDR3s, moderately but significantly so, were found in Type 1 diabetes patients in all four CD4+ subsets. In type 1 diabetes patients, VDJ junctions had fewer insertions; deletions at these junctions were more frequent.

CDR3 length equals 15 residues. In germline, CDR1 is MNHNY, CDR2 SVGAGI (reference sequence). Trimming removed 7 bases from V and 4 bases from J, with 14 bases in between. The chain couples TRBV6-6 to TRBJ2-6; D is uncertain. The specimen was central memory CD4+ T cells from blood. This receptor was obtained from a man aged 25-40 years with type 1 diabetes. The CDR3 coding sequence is TGTGCCAGCAATGGAGAGACGAGAGGGGCCAACGTCCTGACTTTC. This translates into CASNGETRGANVLTF.